Listed below are T cell receptor beta chains from one sample, sequenced in a study of identical twins. Each CDR3 protein is one row after TCRdb ran MiXCR on the 5' RACE reads. The table includes about 690,000 distinct CDR3 sequences, roughly 6% detected once. Sequenced material: naive T cells sorted from blood. These receptors were collected from a young man in good health. The CDR3 runs from the conserved cysteine through the conserved F or W. The D gene is left open where the match is weak. Expanded clones get a size class; other rows say once, few or many, or leave the size out.

>TRBV29-1|-|TRBD1|TRBJ2-2
CSVARQGAGELFF
TGCAGCGTTGCACGACAGGGGGCCGGGGAGCTGTTTTTT
>TRBV20-1|-|-|TRBJ2-1
CSARDFGDKSSHNEQFF
TGCAGTGCTAGAGATTTTGGGGACAAGAGCTCCCACAATGAGCAGTTCTTC
>TRBV6-4|many|-|TRBJ2-2
CASRVKGNTGELFF
TGTGCCAGCAGAGTAAAGGGGAACACCGGGGAGCTGTTTTTT
>TRBV12-3/TRBV12-4|few|TRBD2|TRBJ2-5
CASSSTLLAGVGETQYF
TGTGCCAGCAGTTCCACCCTGCTAGCGGGAGTTGGAGAGACCCAGTACTTC
>TRBV6-1|many|TRBD2|TRBJ2-3
CASRPGRAVVTQYF
TGTGCCAGCAGACCCGGGAGGGCCGTTGTTACGCAGTATTTT
>TRBV27|-|TRBD2|TRBJ2-1
CASTPGTSIYNEQFF
TGTGCCAGCACTCCCGGGACTAGCATTTACAATGAGCAGTTCTTC
>TRBV20-1|-|TRBD1|TRBJ2-3
CSAGRQGRLDTQYF
TGCAGTGCTGGAAGACAGGGACGATTAGATACGCAGTATTTT
>TRBV5-1|few|TRBD2|TRBJ2-7
CASRRLAGLYEQYF
TGCGCCAGCCGAAGACTAGCCGGCCTCTACGAGCAGTACTTC
>TRBV12-3/TRBV12-4|many|-|TRBJ1-5
CASSLASGGVGNQPQHF
TGTGCCAGCAGTTTAGCGTCTGGAGGGGTGGGCAATCAGCCCCAGCATTTT
>TRBV5-1|-|TRBD1|TRBJ1-1
CASSRRQGGITEAFF
TGCGCCAGCAGCCGACGACAGGGTGGGATCACTGAAGCTTTCTTT
>TRBV7-2|-|TRBD2|TRBJ2-7
CASSLAGTSVLEQYF
TGTGCCAGCAGCTTAGCCGGGACTAGTGTCTTGGAGCAGTACTTC
>TRBV12-3/TRBV12-4|few|-|TRBJ2-2
CASSFIVSRELFF
TGTGCCAGCAGTTTCATTGTCAGTCGGGAGCTGTTTTTT
>TRBV5-1|many|-|TRBJ1-3
CASSLEGPPTSGNTIYF
TGCGCCAGCAGCTTGGAGGGTCCCCCGACCTCTGGAAACACCATATATTTT
>TRBV12-3/TRBV12-4|many|-|TRBJ2-5
CASCSMGDQETQYF
TGTGCCAGCTGCTCGATGGGGGACCAAGAGACCCAGTACTTC
>TRBV4-1|-|-|TRBJ1-5
CASSRSGSSNQPQHF
TGCGCCAGCAGCCGCTCGGGCTCCTCCAATCAGCCCCAGCATTTT
>TRBV10-3|many|-|TRBJ2-3
CAISEADTQYF
TGTGCCATCAGTGAGGCCGATACGCAGTATTTT
>TRBV15|many|TRBD1|TRBJ2-2
CATSRDRGQGFTGELFF
TGTGCCACCAGCAGAGATCGTGGACAGGGATTCACCGGGGAGCTGTTTTTT
>TRBV24-1|many|TRBD2|TRBJ2-1
CATSDLRGSGYNEQFF
TGTGCCACCAGTGATTTGCGTGGTAGCGGGTACAATGAGCAGTTCTTC
>TRBV27|many|-|TRBJ2-7
CASSFGETTYEQYF
TGTGCCAGCAGTTTCGGGGAGACAACCTACGAGCAGTACTTC
>TRBV29-1|few|-|TRBJ2-5
CSVTGSQETQYF
TGCAGCGTAACCGGGAGCCAAGAGACCCAGTACTTC
>TRBV20-1|many|TRBD2|TRBJ2-7
CSASTSGRPSYEQYF
TGCAGTGCTAGTACTAGCGGGAGGCCCTCCTACGAGCAGTACTTC
>TRBV12-3/TRBV12-4|many|-|TRBJ2-5
CASRYQETQYF
TGTGCCAGTCGTTACCAAGAGACCCAGTACTTC
>TRBV12-3/TRBV12-4|many|-|TRBJ1-1
CASSFAANTEAFF
TGTGCCAGCAGTTTCGCAGCGAACACTGAAGCTTTCTTT
>TRBV12-3/TRBV12-4|many|TRBD2|TRBJ2-1
CATGLAGVDEQFF
TGTGCCACAGGACTAGCGGGAGTGGATGAGCAGTTCTTC
>TRBV12-3/TRBV12-4|many|-|TRBJ1-3
CASSLRQGNTIYF
TGTGCCAGCAGTTTAAGACAGGGAAACACCATATATTTT
>TRBV10-2|many|-|TRBJ2-1
CASSEGGGSYNEQFF
TGCGCCAGCAGTGAGGGGGGCGGCTCCTACAATGAGCAGTTCTTC
>TRBV6-1|-|-|TRBJ2-7
CATHSGSSYEQYF
TGTGCAACCCACAGCGGTAGCTCCTACGAGCAGTACTTC
>TRBV10-3|many|TRBD2|TRBJ2-3
CAIGASGRTDTQYF
TGTGCCATCGGAGCTAGCGGGCGGACAGATACGCAGTATTTT
>TRBV10-3|many|-|TRBJ2-5
CAISEGGETQYF
TGTGCCATCAGTGAGGGGGGAGAGACCCAGTACTTC